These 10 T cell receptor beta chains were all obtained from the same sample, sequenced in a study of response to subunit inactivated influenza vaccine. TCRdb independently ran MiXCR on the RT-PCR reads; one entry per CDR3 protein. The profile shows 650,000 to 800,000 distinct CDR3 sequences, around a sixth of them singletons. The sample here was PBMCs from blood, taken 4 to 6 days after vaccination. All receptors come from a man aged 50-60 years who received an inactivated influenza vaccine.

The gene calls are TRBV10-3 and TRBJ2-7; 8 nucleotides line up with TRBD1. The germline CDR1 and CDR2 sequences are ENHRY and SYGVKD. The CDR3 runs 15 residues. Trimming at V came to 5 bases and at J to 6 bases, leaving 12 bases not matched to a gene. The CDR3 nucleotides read TGTGCCATCAGTCTCCGGGACAGGCGTGTCGGCGAGCAGTACTTC. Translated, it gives CAISLRDRRVGEQYF.

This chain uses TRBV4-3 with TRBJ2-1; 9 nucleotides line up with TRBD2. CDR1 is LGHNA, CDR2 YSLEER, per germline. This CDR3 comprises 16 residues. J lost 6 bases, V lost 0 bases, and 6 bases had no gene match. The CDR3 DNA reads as TGCGCCAGCAGCCAAGATTTGGCGGGGGGGATCAATGAGCAGTTCTTC. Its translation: CASSQDLAGGINEQFF.

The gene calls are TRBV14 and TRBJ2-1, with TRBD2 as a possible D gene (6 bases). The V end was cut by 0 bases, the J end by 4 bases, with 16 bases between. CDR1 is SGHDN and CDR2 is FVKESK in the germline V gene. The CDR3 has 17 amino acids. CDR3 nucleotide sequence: TGTGCCAGCAGCCAAGATTATGGTGGGAGGCCTTACAATGAGCAGTTCTTC. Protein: CASSQDYGGRPYNEQFF.

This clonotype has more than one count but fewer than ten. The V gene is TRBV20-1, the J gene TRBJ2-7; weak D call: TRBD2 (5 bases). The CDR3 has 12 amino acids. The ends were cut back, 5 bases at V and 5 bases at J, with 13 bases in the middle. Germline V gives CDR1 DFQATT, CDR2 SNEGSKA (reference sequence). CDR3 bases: TGCAGTGCTCACCGGGGAGTGGACGAGCAGTACTTC. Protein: CSAHRGVDEQYF.

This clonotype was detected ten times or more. The CDR3 spells CAIRAGDTEAFF. CDR3 coding DNA: TGTGCCATCAGGGCAGGGGACACTGAAGCTTTCTTT. V and J are TRBV10-3 and TRBJ1-1; possible D gene TRBD1, 6 bases. There are 12 residues in the CDR3. V shed 6 bases and J shed 3 bases, with 8 bases lying between them. Germline lookup yields CDR1 ENHRY and CDR2 SYGVKD.

The CDR3 protein is CASSATRQGSYEQYF. The CDR3 region has the DNA TGTGCCAGCTCAGCTACACGCCAAGGATCCTACGAGCAGTACTTC. The chain has TRBV18 and TRBJ2-7; D is ambiguous. Per the germline V gene, CDR1 is KGHSH and CDR2 is LQKENI. The CDR3 extends over 15 amino acids. V lost 5 bases and J 1 base, leaving 15 bases between the germline ends.

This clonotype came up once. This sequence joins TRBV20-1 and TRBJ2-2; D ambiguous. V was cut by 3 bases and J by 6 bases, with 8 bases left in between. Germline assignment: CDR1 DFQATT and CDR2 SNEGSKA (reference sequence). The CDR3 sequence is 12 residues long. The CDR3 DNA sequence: TGCAGTGCTAGGTGGGCCCCCGGGGAGCTGTTTTTT. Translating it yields CSARWAPGELFF.

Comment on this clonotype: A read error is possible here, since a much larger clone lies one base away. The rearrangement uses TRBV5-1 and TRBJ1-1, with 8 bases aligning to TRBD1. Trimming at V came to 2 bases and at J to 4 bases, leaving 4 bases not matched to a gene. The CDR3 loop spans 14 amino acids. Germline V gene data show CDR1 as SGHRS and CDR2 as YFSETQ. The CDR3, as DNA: TGCGCCAGCAGCTTCGGACAGGGAGCCACTGAAGCTTTCTTT. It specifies CASSFGQGATEAFF.

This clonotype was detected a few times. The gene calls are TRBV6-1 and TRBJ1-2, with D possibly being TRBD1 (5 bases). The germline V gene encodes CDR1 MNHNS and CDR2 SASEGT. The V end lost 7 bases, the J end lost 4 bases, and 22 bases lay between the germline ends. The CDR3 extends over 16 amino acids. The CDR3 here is CASKIYRDSRSYGYTF. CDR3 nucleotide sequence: TGTGCCAGCAAGATATATAGGGACTCTAGATCCTATGGCTACACCTTC.

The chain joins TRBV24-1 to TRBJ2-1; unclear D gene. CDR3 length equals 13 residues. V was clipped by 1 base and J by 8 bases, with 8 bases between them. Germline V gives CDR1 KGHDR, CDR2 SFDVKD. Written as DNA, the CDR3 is TGTGCCACCAGTGATTTTGGAAGGGATGAGCAGTTCTTC. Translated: CATSDFGRDEQFF.